The 32 T cell receptor beta chains in this list originate from one sample, sequenced in a study of T cells expressing NK-cell markers. With the 5' RACE reads reprocessed, TCRdb shows one record per CDR3 protein and no DNA. The sample holds about 170,000 distinct CDR3 sequences. The specimen sequenced was blood T cells: a sorted CD56 or NKG2C T cell subset, CD4+ or CD8+ T cells, or bulk PBMC T cells (not recorded which). The receptors here all came from a man aged 18-75 years in good health.

This sequence joins TRBV12-3 or TRBV12-4 and TRBJ2-7; the TCRdb call, TRBD1, lacks DNA for checking. CDR3 length: 15 residues. CDR3 protein: CASSPGTVLLGEQYF.

The chain has TRBV9 and TRBJ2-2; TCRdb designates TRBD1, a call that cannot be tested without DNA. The CDR3 runs 17 residues. Germline CDR1 reads SGDLS; CDR2 reads YYNGEE. CDR3 region: CASSAPRDRGSTGELFF. The full variable domain, in which reference TRBV9 and TRBJ2-2 provide the parts outside the CDR3, is DSGVTQTPKHLITATGQRVTLRCSPRSGDLSVYWYQQSLDQGLQFLIQYYNGEERAKGNILERFSAQQFPDLHSELNLSSLELGDSALYFCASSAPRDRGSTGELFFGEGSRLTVL.

This chain connects TRBV5-1 to TRBJ2-7; TCRdb picks TRBD1, but there is no DNA to check that call. Germline lookup yields CDR1 SGHRS and CDR2 YFSETQ. The CDR3 extends over 14 amino acids. CDR3 sequence: CASSLADRRREQYF.

The CDR3 sequence: CASSPTSGGRGYTQYF. V usage is TRBV7-9 and J usage is TRBJ2-3; with no DNA, the TCRdb D assignment of TRBD2 cannot be verified. Per the germline V gene, CDR1 is SEHNR and CDR2 is FQNEAQ (reference sequence). The length of the CDR3 is 16 residues.

The CDR3 sequence: CASSFAPGNTEAFF. V is TRBV5-1 and J is TRBJ1-1. The CDR3 runs 14 residues. Germline V gene lookup returns CDR1 SGHRS and CDR2 YFSETQ.

The V gene is TRBV15, the J gene TRBJ2-7; lacking DNA, the TRBD2 call made by TCRdb goes unchecked. The germline V gene has CDR1 LNHNV and CDR2 YYDKDF (reference sequence). The CDR3 has 18 residues. The CDR3 spells CATSRDRAGGLVGLEQYF.

The chain carries TRBV4-2 and TRBJ2-7; without DNA, the TCRdb call of TRBD2 cannot be checked. The CDR3 is 14 amino acids. Germline CDR1 reads LGHNA; CDR2 reads YNFKEQ. The CDR3 protein is CASSHPSGSYEQYF.

The chain uses TRBV20-1 and TRBJ1-3; TCRdb names TRBD1, which stays unverified in the absence of DNA. CDR3 size: 12 residues. The germline V gene has CDR1 DFQATT and CDR2 SNEGSKA (reference sequence). The chain's CDR3 is CSEGAGLSTIYF.

The CDR3 protein is CASSYSQGSTDTQYF. The chain uses TRBV6-5 and TRBJ2-3; there is no DNA to check the TCRdb D call of TRBD1. Germline lookup yields CDR1 MNHEY and CDR2 SVGAGI. CDR3 length: 15 amino acids.

The V and J genes are TRBV5-4 and TRBJ2-3; TCRdb reports TRBD2, a call that lacks DNA to check it against. Germline V gene data show CDR1 as SGHNT and CDR2 as YYREEE (reference sequence). The CDR3 runs 14 residues. Here the CDR3 reads CASSLGGGPNTQYF.

V usage is TRBV5-1 and J usage is TRBJ2-5. The CDR3 contains 16 residues. Per the germline V gene, CDR1 is SGHRS and CDR2 is YFSETQ. This CDR3 is CASSLSQTAELQTQYF.

This chain connects TRBV3-1 to TRBJ2-1; TCRdb lists TRBD1, though no DNA is available to test this call. Germline-derived CDR1 and CDR2 are LGHDT and YNNKEL (reference sequence). The CDR3 has 14 amino acids. The CDR3 here is CASSQDRRGREQFF.

The chain combines TRBV19 with TRBJ2-3. From germline, CDR1 is LNHDA and CDR2 SQIVND (reference sequence). The CDR3 sequence is 16 residues long. CDR3 sequence: CASSISYDITTDTQYF.

The chain carries TRBV7-3 and TRBJ2-5; TCRdb picks TRBD2, but there is no DNA to check that call. Germline V CDR1 and CDR2: SGHTA, FQGTGA. The CDR3 loop spans 14 amino acids. This CDR3 reads CASSLSGGEETQYF.

The chain combines TRBV10-3 with TRBJ2-3; TCRdb calls TRBD2, which cannot be checked without DNA. The CDR3 loop spans 16 amino acids. Looked up from germline, CDR1 is ENHRY and CDR2 is SYGVKD. The CDR3 protein is CAISPQAGGGTDTQYF.

CDR3 loop: CASSLEFGTGVLSDTQYF. The rearrangement uses TRBV7-6 and TRBJ2-3; TCRdb reports TRBD1, a call that lacks DNA to check it against. This CDR3 region has 18 residues. The germline gives CDR1 SGHVS, CDR2 FNYEAQ. The full variable domain, with the rest looked up from reference TRBV7-6 and TRBJ2-3, is GAGVSQSPRYKVTKRGQDVALRCDPISGHVSLYWYRQALGQGPEFLTYFNYEAQQDKSGLPNDRFSAERPEGSISTLTIQRTEQRDSAMYRCASSLEFGTGVLSDTQYFGPGTRLTVL.

The chain carries TRBV9 and TRBJ2-7. Germline CDR1 SGDLS, CDR2 YYNGEE. The length of the CDR3 is 13 residues. The CDR3 region is CASSAGTPYEQYF. Drawing the rest from reference TRBV9 and TRBJ2-7, the complete variable domain is DSGVTQTPKHLITATGQRVTLRCSPRSGDLSVYWYQQSLDQGLQFLIQYYNGEERAKGNILERFSAQQFPDLHSELNLSSLELGDSALYFCASSAGTPYEQYFGPGTRLTVT.

The chain uses TRBV7-8 and TRBJ1-5. The CDR3 consists of 18 residues. Germline CDR1 SGHVS, CDR2 FQNEAQ. This CDR3 is CASSLRAGSEVSNQPQHF.

V gene TRBV5-4 combines with J gene TRBJ2-3. Germline V lookup: CDR1 SGHNT, CDR2 YYREEE (reference sequence). The CDR3 is 13 amino acids. The CDR3 sequence is CASSLSRTDTQYF.

V gene TRBV3-1 combines with J gene TRBJ1-2. Germline V gene lookup returns CDR1 LGHDT and CDR2 YNNKEL (reference sequence). The CDR3 sequence is 16 residues long. The CDR3 spells CASSQEWEGENYGYTF. Filled out from reference TRBV3-1 and TRBJ1-2, the complete variable domain reads DTAVSQTPKYLVTQMGNDKSIKCEQNLGHDTMYWYKQDSKKFLKIMFSYNNKELIINETVPNRFSPKSPDKAHLNLHINSLELGDSAVYFCASSQEWEGENYGYTFGSGTRLTVV.

V is TRBV28 and J is TRBJ1-2; TCRdb proposes TRBD1, but this gene call is untestable without DNA. Germline V gene data show CDR1 as MDHEN and CDR2 as SYDVKM. This CDR3 spans 19 amino acids. CDR3 in amino acids: CASSGAGTGARIKGYGYTF.

The genes are TRBV6-2 or TRBV6-3 and TRBJ2-1; TCRdb's D call of TRBD2 is untestable without DNA. The germline gives CDR1 MNHEY, CDR2 SVGEGT. The CDR3 covers 13 residues. This CDR3 reads CASVGTEHNEQFF.

The genes are TRBV27 and TRBJ2-7. The CDR3 is made up of 12 amino acids. CDR1 and CDR2 from the germline V gene are MNHEY and SMNVEV (reference sequence). This chain's CDR3 is CASRGSSYEQYF.

V and J are TRBV29-1 and TRBJ2-1; TCRdb names TRBD1, which stays unverified in the absence of DNA. CDR3 length equals 12 residues. CDR1 is SQVTM, CDR2 ANQGSEA, per germline. CDR3 sequence: CSAHWAPGEQFF.

The chain carries TRBV7-9 and TRBJ2-5; the D gene TCRdb calls, TRBD1, cannot be checked with no DNA. The CDR3 is 16 amino acids. Germline CDR1 SEHNR, CDR2 FQNEAQ (reference sequence). Here the CDR3 reads CASSTPSGGGWETQYF.

This chain joins TRBV20-1 and TRBJ2-7; as DNA is missing, the TRBD1 call by TCRdb cannot be tested. Germline CDR1 is DFQATT and CDR2 is SNEGSKA (reference sequence). This CDR3 has 15 residues. CDR3 sequence: CSARVDDSPFYEQYF.

The genes are TRBV19 and TRBJ2-1; TCRdb's D call, TRBD1, is unchecked because there is no DNA. Germline assignment: CDR1 LNHDA and CDR2 SQIVND (reference sequence). This CDR3 region has 12 residues. The CDR3 protein is CASRQGANEQFF. Complete variable domain (other parts from reference TRBV19 and TRBJ2-1): DGGITQSPKYLFRKEGQNVTLSCEQNLNHDAMYWYRQDPGQGLRLIYYSQIVNDFQKGDIAEGYSVSREKKESFPLTVTSAQKNPTAFYLCASRQGANEQFFGPGTRLTVL.

The J gene is TRBJ1-5, the V gene TRBV20-1. This CDR3 spans 13 amino acids. The germline V gene encodes CDR1 DFQATT and CDR2 SNEGSKA (reference sequence). This CDR3 reads CSARGVGNQPQHF.

This chain links TRBV2 with TRBJ1-2; the TCRdb D gene call, TRBD1, has no DNA to confirm it. Germline CDR1 is SNHLY and CDR2 is FYNNEI. There are 15 residues in the CDR3. CDR3 protein: CASRRQGADGYGYTF.

The genes are TRBV6-4 and TRBJ2-3; TCRdb gives TRBD1 as the D gene, but with no DNA this cannot be confirmed. CDR1 is MRHNA and CDR2 is SNTAGT in the germline V gene. The CDR3 length is 15 residues. The CDR3 sequence is CASSVRDQGTDTQYF.

This chain connects TRBV9 to TRBJ2-7; with no DNA, the TCRdb D assignment of TRBD1 cannot be verified. This CDR3 spans 13 amino acids. CDR1 is SGDLS and CDR2 is YYNGEE in the germline V gene. This CDR3 is CASSLRPYYEQYF.

The CDR3 here is CASSLLAGDKTDTQYF. V usage is TRBV27 and J usage is TRBJ2-3; the D gene TCRdb calls, TRBD1, cannot be checked with no DNA. Germline-derived CDR1 and CDR2 are MNHEY and SMNVEV (reference sequence). The CDR3 loop spans 16 amino acids.